Listed here are 10 T cell receptor beta chains from one sample, sequenced in a study of blood T cell repertoires in COVID-19. Method: immunoSEQ multiplex PCR; TCRdb's copy keeps in-frame clones and lacks some. This repertoire shows 70,000 to 95,000 clones, roughly 90% found once; its top ten account for roughly 1.5%. The sequenced sample consisted of peripheral blood. Receptors were obtained from a human donor with active COVID-19. The donor label of this sample is uncertain.

The rearrangement links TRBV14 to TRBJ2-3; TRBD2 matches at 9 bases. After removal of 5 bases from V and 4 bases from J, the junction contained 7 bases not matched to a gene. Germline values: CDR1 SGHDN, CDR2 FVKESK. The CDR3 runs 15 residues. CDR3 amino acids: CASSSRGGVADTQYF. In DNA, the CDR3 is TGTGCCAGCAGCTCGCGGGGGGGCGTTGCAGATACGCAGTATTTT.

This clone came up a few times. The J gene is TRBJ2-7, the V gene TRBV2; D possibly corresponds to TRBD1 (6 bases). There are 13 residues in the CDR3. Looked up from germline, CDR1 is SNHLY and CDR2 is FYNNEI. Between the trimmed V and J ends, which lost 2 bases and 7 bases, there was a span of 12 bases. The DNA of the CDR3 is TGTGCCAGCAGTGAAAGGGGGTACGATGAGCAGTACTTC. This gives the protein CASSERGYDEQYF.

The V gene is TRBV5-1, the J gene TRBJ1-1, with D tentatively TRBD1 (6 bases). V lost 4 bases and J lost 4, with 8 bases in between. Germline V gene lookup returns CDR1 SGHRS and CDR2 YFSETQ. The CDR3 is made up of 12 amino acids. CDR3 nucleotide sequence: TGCGCCAGCAGCCCGACAGGCACTGAAGCTTTCTTT. This encodes CASSPTGTEAFF.

This chain joins TRBV7-6 and TRBJ2-2, with a weak D call TRBD2 (5 bases). The CDR3 sequence is 15 residues long. Trimming pared 4 bases from V and 5 bases from J, leaving 14 bases between. CDR1 and CDR2 (germline): SGHVS, FNYEAQ. The CDR3 region has the DNA TGTGCCAGCAGCTCCGTCCGGGGTGGAACCGGGGAGCTGTTTTTT. Translating it yields CASSSVRGGTGELFF.

V is TRBV15 and J is TRBJ2-5, with TRBD2 matching 9 bases. J lost 4 bases, V lost 3 bases, and 12 bases had no gene match. CDR3 length: 17 residues. The germline V gene has CDR1 LNHNV and CDR2 YYDKDF (reference sequence). DNA for the CDR3: TGTGCCACCAGCAGTCCGGGTGGCGGGGGGGCTTTAGAGACCCAGTACTTC. This sequence encodes CATSSPGGGGALETQYF.

The V and J genes are TRBV19 and TRBJ2-3, with TRBD2 matching 8 bases. In germline, CDR1 is LNHDA, CDR2 SQIVND (reference sequence). The CDR3 length is 19 residues. The junction had 11 bases not matched to a gene; V was cut back by 0 bases and J by 0 bases. The CDR3 DNA reads as TGTGCCAGTAGTATAGATGAGAGCGGGGGAGGCTCTAGCACAGATACGCAGTATTTT. It codes for CASSIDESGGGSSTDTQYF.

The chain joins TRBV7-9 to TRBJ2-3; D gene unclear. The CDR3 length is 14 residues. Germline V gene data show CDR1 as SEHNR and CDR2 as FQNEAQ (reference sequence). Trimming shortened V by 0 bases and J by 2 bases, and 6 bases separated the two germline ends. The DNA for the CDR3 is TGTGCCAGCAGCTTAGCTGCTACCACAGATACGCAGTATTTT. It translates to CASSLAATTDTQYF.

The chain couples TRBV3-1 (or the pseudogene TRBV3-2) to TRBJ2-1; weak D call: TRBD2 (6 bases). Germline V CDR1 and CDR2: LGHDT, YNNKEL (reference sequence). V lost 6 bases and J 7 bases, leaving 13 bases between the germline ends. This CDR3 contains 13 residues. CDR3 sequence: CASRGGYRNEQFF. DNA for the CDR3: TGTGCCAGCAGGGGGGGTTATAGGAATGAGCAGTTCTTC.

The chain couples TRBV7-9 to TRBJ2-2; TRBD2 matches 9 bases. The CDR3 contains 15 residues. CDR1 SEHNR and CDR2 FQNEAQ come from the germline V gene (reference sequence). J was trimmed by 3 bases and V by 1 base; bases with no gene match: 0. The CDR3 coding sequence is TGTGCCAGCAGCTTAGAGCGGGGGGACACCGGGGAGCTGTTTTTT. Its protein product is CASSLERGDTGELFF.

The rearrangement uses TRBV18 and TRBJ2-7, with a weak D call TRBD1 (6 bases). The CDR3 contains 15 residues. Germline V gene data show CDR1 as KGHSH and CDR2 as LQKENI. V gave up 0 bases and J gave up 3 bases, with 12 bases separating them. CDR3 nucleotide sequence: TGTGCCAGCTCACCACCGGGGACACCGAACTACGAGCAGTACTTC. Its protein product is CASSPPGTPNYEQYF.